The rows below give T cell receptor beta chains drawn from one sample of a study of CD8 T cells in ankylosing spondylitis. Each CDR3 protein gets one entry after TCRdb re-called the 5' RACE reads with MiXCR. This table has approximately 520,000 distinct CDR3 sequences, 5.3% appearing once. Specimen: blood, either unsorted or a sorted T cell fraction (not recorded which). These receptors all come from a male donor with ankylosing spondylitis. Both conserved end residues are part of each CDR3. A D gene is named only where the DNA matches it firmly. Clone sizes are given selectively: once, few, many, or a class where the clone is expanded.

D gene | J gene | clone size | V gene | CDR3 DNA | CDR3 protein
- | TRBJ1-2 | many | TRBV6-1 | TGTGCCAGCAGTCCCGGGGAAGGTCTTTATGGCTACACCTTC | CASSPGEGLYGYTF
- | TRBJ2-1 | - | TRBV12-3/TRBV12-4 | TGTGCCAGCAGTTGGAACCCTCGATCCTACAATGAGCAGTTCTTC | CASSWNPRSYNEQFF
- | TRBJ1-5 | many | TRBV7-9 | TGTGCCAGCAGCTCCACGCGGGGCAATCAGCCCCAGCATTTT | CASSSTRGNQPQHF
- | TRBJ1-1 | - | TRBV12-3/TRBV12-4 | TGTGCCAGCAGTTTATATGTGAAGACCAACACTGAAGCTTTCTTT | CASSLYVKTNTEAFF
TRBD1 | TRBJ1-1 | many | TRBV5-1 | TGCGCCAGCAGCACTAGACACAGGGGGAACACTGAAGCTTTCTTT | CASSTRHRGNTEAFF
TRBD1 | TRBJ2-7 | many | TRBV11-2 | TGTGCCAGCAGCCGAACTCCGGGGACAGGGGGTTCCTACGAGCAGTACTTC | CASSRTPGTGGSYEQYF
TRBD2 | TRBJ2-1 | few | TRBV9 | TGTGCCAGCAGTCCTAGCGGGGACTTAGTGTACAATGAGCAGTTCTTC | CASSPSGDLVYNEQFF
- | TRBJ1-6 | many | TRBV28 | TGTGCCAGCAGTTTAGAACAGGAACGTACCTATTCACCCCTCCACTTT | CASSLEQERTYSPLHF
- | TRBJ1-1 | few | TRBV6-5 | TGTGCCAGCAGTTACTCTGCCTGGGACACTGAAGCTTTCTTT | CASSYSAWDTEAFF
TRBD2 | TRBJ2-7 | many | TRBV7-2 | TGTGCCAGCAGCTTAGGACCAGCGGGGGCTTACGAGCAGTACTTC | CASSLGPAGAYEQYF
TRBD2 | TRBJ2-5 | few | TRBV4-3 | TGCGCCAGCAGCCTAGGAGCGGGGGGTAGGCCGGAGACCCAGTACTTC | CASSLGAGGRPETQYF
- | TRBJ2-7 | few | TRBV29-1 | TGCAGCGTTGCGGAAGGCAGCTCCTACGAGCAGTACTTC | CSVAEGSSYEQYF
TRBD2 | TRBJ2-1 | many | TRBV11-2 | TGTGCCAGCAGCTCCCCGCGGGGGACCCGCTACAATGAGCAGTTCTTC | CASSSPRGTRYNEQFF
TRBD1 | TRBJ1-2 | many | TRBV2 | TGTCTCTACGGCAGGGGGAGGGCTGGCTACACCTTC | CLYGRGRAGYTF
- | TRBJ2-2 | many | TRBV5-5 | TGTGCCAGTATTCCAGGCAGGGTGAGAACCGGGGAGCTGTTTTTT | CASIPGRVRTGELFF
- | TRBJ2-6 | - | TRBV7-9 | TGTGCCAGCAGCTTAGCGCTGAGGGGCGCTGGGGCCAACGTCCTGACTTTC | CASSLALRGAGANVLTF
- | TRBJ2-3 | many | TRBV5-1 | TGCGCCAGCAGCCCGGACCTCCGGCTTATAGATACGCAGTATTTT | CASSPDLRLIDTQYF
TRBD1 | TRBJ2-5 | few | TRBV10-2 | TGCGCCAGCGGGGTACAGGGGGCGCGGCAGACCCAGTACTTC | CASGVQGARQTQYF
- | TRBJ2-3 | - | TRBV18 | TGTGCCAGCTCACCAATAAGTGCTCCAGATACGCAGTATTTT | CASSPISAPDTQYF
- | TRBJ1-5 | many | TRBV7-9 | TGTGCCAGCAGCCTGGGTGCGGGACAACAGCATTTT | CASSLGAGQQHF
TRBD1 | TRBJ2-7 | - | TRBV29-1 | TGCAGCGTTGGTTGGACAGGGGAACCCAATACCTACGAGCAGTACTTC | CSVGWTGEPNTYEQYF
- | TRBJ1-6 | few | TRBV2 | TGTGCCAGCAGTGCTGGAGGTCCCCTCCACTTT | CASSAGGPLHF
- | TRBJ1-4 | many | TRBV12-3/TRBV12-4 | TGTGCCAGCAGCCGGCTAGCAGGTCGGAATGAAAAACTGTTTTTT | CASSRLAGRNEKLFF
TRBD2 | TRBJ2-1 | many | TRBV20-1 | TGCAGTGCTAGTAGGACTAGCGGGGGGTTCTTC | CSASRTSGGFF
TRBD2 | TRBJ2-5 | many | TRBV29-1 | TGCAGCGTTGGCGGGAGGGCCACAGAGACCCAGTACTTC | CSVGGRATETQYF
TRBD1 | TRBJ2-5 | many | TRBV10-3 | TGTGCCATCAGCAACAGGGGTCCCCGCCAAGAGACCCAGTACTTC | CAISNRGPRQETQYF
TRBD1 | TRBJ2-1 | - | TRBV20-1 | TGCAGTGCTCCAGGGGGTAGCGCCTTACGAGATGAGCAGTTCTTC | CSAPGGSALRDEQFF
TRBD2 | TRBJ2-7 | few | TRBV20-1 | TGCAGTGCCACCCCGCCACCTAGCGGTCAAGACTACGAGCAGTACTTC | CSATPPPSGQDYEQYF
- | TRBJ1-1 | many | TRBV20-1 | TGCAGTGCTAGAGAGGTTCCCTCCACTGAAGCTTTCTTT | CSAREVPSTEAFF
TRBD2 | TRBJ2-3 | many | TRBV5-1 | TGCGCCAGCAGAACCAGCGGGAAGACAGATACGCAGTATTTT | CASRTSGKTDTQYF
- | TRBJ1-2 | many | TRBV10-3 | TGTGCCATCAGTGAGTCGACTGGGGCTAACTATGGCTACACCTTC | CAISESTGANYGYTF
- | TRBJ1-2 | many | TRBV9 | TGTGCCAGCAGCGATGACAGGAACGGCTACACCTTC | CASSDDRNGYTF
TRBD1 | TRBJ2-5 | - | TRBV28 | TGTGCCAGCAGTTTATTCTACTCAACCCGACAGGGAAAAGAGACCCAGTACTTC | CASSLFYSTRQGKETQYF
- | TRBJ2-1 | - | TRBV11-3 | TGTGCCAGCAGCTACCTCGGGGAACCACCGTTCAATGAGCAGTTCTTC | CASSYLGEPPFNEQFF
TRBD1 | TRBJ1-2 | many | TRBV12-3/TRBV12-4 | TGTGCCACCAAGTCAAACAGGGGCGGCTACACCTTC | CATKSNRGGYTF
- | TRBJ2-5 | many | TRBV10-3 | TGTGCCATCAGTATGTACCAAGAGACCCAGTACTTC | CAISMYQETQYF
TRBD1 | TRBJ1-1 | many | TRBV7-3 | TGTGCCAGCAGCCCGACAGGGATAATGAACACTGAAGCTTTCTTT | CASSPTGIMNTEAFF
- | TRBJ2-1 | many | TRBV15 | TGTGCCACCAGTCTAACGACGGCTACCTACAATGAGCAGTTCTTC | CATSLTTATYNEQFF
- | TRBJ1-5 | many | TRBV4-1 | TGCGCCAGCAGCCAAGACGCACTGGGGGGTCAGCCCCAGCATTTT | CASSQDALGGQPQHF
- | TRBJ2-5 | few | TRBV4-1 | TGCGCCAGCAGCCAAGTTGTTCTTAGCGGGACAGGTCTACAAGAGACCCAGTACTTC | CASSQVVLSGTGLQETQYF
- | TRBJ2-3 | many | TRBV11-2 | TGTGCCAGCAGCTTAGGAGTTGGACTAGGGGGTACGGGAGATACGCAGTATTTT | CASSLGVGLGGTGDTQYF
- | TRBJ1-1 | many | TRBV7-6 | TGTGCCAGCAGCTTAGAGGCAGCCCCTCTGAACACTGAAGCTTTCTTT | CASSLEAAPLNTEAFF
- | TRBJ2-6 | many | TRBV29-1 | TGCAGCGTTGAGTCCAGGGATGGGCGTCGGGGGGCCAACGTCCTGACTTTC | CSVESRDGRRGANVLTF
- | TRBJ1-3 | few | TRBV12-3/TRBV12-4 | TGTGCCAGCAGTTTAAAACCTGACTCTGGAAACACCATATATTTT | CASSLKPDSGNTIYF
- | TRBJ2-2 | many | TRBV20-1 | TGCAGTGCTAGAGATCCACGATCAGGGTATGCCGGGGAGCTGTTTTTT | CSARDPRSGYAGELFF
TRBD1 | TRBJ1-2 | many | TRBV5-1 | TGCGCCAGCAGCTCAGCTATTAGGACAGGGAACTATGGCTACACCTTC | CASSSAIRTGNYGYTF
- | TRBJ2-1 | - | TRBV7-2 | TGTGCCAGCAGCTTATTTTACTCCTCCAATGAGCAGTTCTTC | CASSLFYSSNEQFF
- | TRBJ2-2 | many | TRBV28 | TGTGCCAGCTTACCTCCGCCAGGGGTGGACACCGGGGAGCTGTTTTTT | CASLPPPGVDTGELFF
TRBD1 | TRBJ1-1 | many | TRBV7-9 | TGTGCCAGCAGCTCGAGGGGGCGTGAGGCTTTCTTT | CASSSRGREAFF
- | TRBJ2-2 | few | TRBV5-1 | TGCGCCAGCAGCTTGATTCAGGGAGACACCGGGGAGCTGTTTTTT | CASSLIQGDTGELFF
- | TRBJ1-1 | - | TRBV20-1 | TGCAGTGCTAGGGGTCCTGCCACAGCTTTCTTT | CSARGPATAFF
TRBD2 | TRBJ2-5 | many | TRBV9 | TGTGCCAGCAGCGTAGCTACGGCTAGCGGGGGTGCCCAAGAGACCCAGTACTTC | CASSVATASGGAQETQYF
- | TRBJ2-5 | many | TRBV10-3 | TGTGCCATCAGTGAAAGACAAGAGACCCAGTACTTC | CAISERQETQYF
- | TRBJ1-1 | many | TRBV29-1 | TGCAGCGTTGAGCCAGGGATGAACACTGAAGCTTTCTTT | CSVEPGMNTEAFF
- | TRBJ1-2 | many | TRBV4-3 | TGCGCCAGCGCACAGGAACATCCGGGCCTGGGCTACACCTTC | CASAQEHPGLGYTF
- | TRBJ2-1 | many | TRBV6-2/TRBV6-3 | TGTGCCAGCAGTCCCCGGGAACCCTACAATGAGCAGTTCTTC | CASSPREPYNEQFF
- | TRBJ2-7 | - | TRBV7-2 | TGTGCCAGCAGCCTGGGCGTCGCCCCCTACGAGCAGTACTTC | CASSLGVAPYEQYF
- | TRBJ1-6 | many | TRBV28 | TGTGCCAGCGGACTACAGAACTATAATTCACCCCTCCACTTT | CASGLQNYNSPLHF
TRBD2 | TRBJ2-7 | few | TRBV20-1 | TGCAGTGCTATCGGGACTATTTACGAGCAGTACTTC | CSAIGTIYEQYF